This entry lists 17 T cell receptor beta chains sequenced from one sample in a study of T cells after yellow fever vaccination. TCRdb ran MiXCR on the 5' RACE reads and lists one entry per CDR3 protein. In the table there are 500,000 to 550,000 distinct CDR3 sequences, roughly 22% of which are singletons. The sample in question was PBMCs, obtained roughly 20 days after the first yellow fever vaccination. All receptors derive from a man younger than 35 who received the YFV17D yellow fever vaccine.

The chain is built from TRBV6-6 and TRBJ2-4; no clear D gene. This CDR3 spans 11 amino acids. The ends were cut back, 5 bases at V and 8 bases at J, with 7 bases in the middle. Germline CDR1 and CDR2: MNHNY and SVGAGI (reference sequence). The CDR3 here is CASSHQDIQYF. CDR3 coding DNA: TGTGCCAGCAGTCACCAGGACATTCAGTACTTC.

This clonotype was observed a single time. The V and J genes are TRBV7-7 and TRBJ2-3; the D is unclear. The germline gives CDR1 SSHAT, CDR2 FNYEAQ (reference sequence). Trimming stripped 5 bases from V and 4 bases from J, with 19 bases between. CDR3 length: 16 residues. CDR3 DNA: TGTGCCAGCAGCACCTCGACGAACTATGGCGCAGATACGCAGTATTTT. Amino acids: CASSTSTNYGADTQYF.

The chain combines TRBV6-2 or TRBV6-3 with TRBJ1-1; 8 nucleotides line up with TRBD1. Germline CDR1 reads MNHEY; CDR2 reads SVGEGT. J gave up 1 base and V 2 bases, and 9 bases lay outside the gene matches. The CDR3 is 17 amino acids. The CDR3, as DNA: TGTGCCAGCAGTTACGGAAGCTCAGGGGGCACGAACACTGAAGCTTTCTTT. This codes for CASSYGSSGGTNTEAFF.

The chain employs TRBV5-6 and TRBJ2-6, with a possible D match to TRBD2 (6 bases). CDR1 and CDR2 (germline): SGHDT, YYEEEE. Trimming cost V 3 bases and J 0 bases, with 10 bases left between them. The CDR3 length is 16 residues. The CDR3 here is CASSWGGVSGANVLTF. CDR3 nucleotide sequence: TGTGCCAGCAGCTGGGGAGGAGTCTCTGGGGCCAACGTCCTGACTTTC.

This chain links TRBV29-1 with TRBJ2-5, with 7 bases that match TRBD1. The CDR3 covers 15 residues. Germline trimming cut 6 bases from V and 4 bases from J; bases unmatched to any gene: 14. Germline lookup yields CDR1 SQVTM and CDR2 ANQGSEA. The CDR3 nucleotides are TGCAGCGTCACAAAAACGGCAGGGGGTGGAGAGACCCAGTACTTC. Translating gives CSVTKTAGGGETQYF.

On this clonotype itself: A read error may explain this, as a much larger clone is one base away. The chain recombines TRBV5-1 with TRBJ1-5; 11 bases map to TRBD1. Germline values: CDR1 SGHRS, CDR2 YFSETQ. The CDR3 contains 15 residues. The CDR3 nucleotides read TGCACCAGCAGTCTCGGGGGACAGGGGGATCAGCCCCAGCATTTT. Translated: CTSSLGGQGDQPQHF.

This chain links TRBV10-3 with TRBJ2-7; D is undetermined. V lost 0 bases and J 4 bases, leaving 10 bases between the germline ends. This CDR3 is built from 14 residues. Germline assignment: CDR1 ENHRY and CDR2 SYGVKD. The DNA of the CDR3 is TGTGCCATCAGTGAGTCTTTCACGGATTACGAGCAGTACTTC. Its translation is CAISESFTDYEQYF.

This clonotype was counted a few times. This chain links TRBV5-1 with TRBJ2-3; 7 bases map to TRBD2. Germline lookup yields CDR1 SGHRS and CDR2 YFSETQ. The CDR3 runs 15 residues. The V gene end was trimmed by 1 base and the J gene end by 2 bases; junction bases not matched to a gene: 4. The CDR3 loop reads CASSLSGVATDTQYF. For the CDR3, the DNA is TGCGCCAGCAGCTTGAGCGGGGTTGCCACAGATACGCAGTATTTT. Supplemented by reference TRBV5-1 and TRBJ2-3, the full variable domain reads KAGVTQTPRYLIKTRGQQVTLSCSPISGHRSVSWYQQTPGQGLQFLFEYFSETQRNKGNFPGRFSGRQFSNSRSEMNVSTLELGDSALYLCASSLSGVATDTQYFGPGTRLTVL.

This CDR3 is CASRPSGLTYTDTQYF. CDR3 DNA: TGTGCCAGCAGACCCTCCGGACTGACCTACACAGATACGCAGTATTTT. V usage is TRBV12-3 or TRBV12-4 and J usage is TRBJ2-3, with D possibly TRBD2 on 5 matching bases. This CDR3 contains 16 residues. Trimming removed 6 bases at V and 2 bases at J, with 18 bases between.

A few counts support this clonotype. The chain is built from TRBV5-4 and TRBJ2-2, with 11 bases lining up with TRBD2. The CDR3 is 20 residues long. Germline V gives CDR1 SGHNT, CDR2 YYREEE (reference sequence). The J segment lost 9 bases and the V segment lost 0 bases, leaving 19 bases of the junction unmatched. The CDR3, as DNA: TGTGCCAGCAGCTTGGTCCGGCTAGCGGGGGGATCCAACAAAAACCGGGAGCTGTTTTTT. It translates to CASSLVRLAGGSNKNRELFF.

This sequence joins TRBV18 and TRBJ2-2; no definite D call. The germline V gene has CDR1 KGHSH and CDR2 LQKENI. Trimming removed 1 base at V and 1 base at J, with 7 bases between. The CDR3 loop spans 15 amino acids. Here the CDR3 DNA reads TGTGCCAGCTCACCACGGATCGGGAACACCGGGGAGCTGTTTTTT. Its protein product is CASSPRIGNTGELFF.

Here the CDR3 DNA reads TGCAGTGCTAGAGATCGGGCAGGGCGGGAGACCCAGTACTTC. Encoded protein: CSARDRAGRETQYF. This chain connects TRBV20-1 to TRBJ2-5; TRBD1 is a possible D gene (5 bases). Germline V lookup: CDR1 DFQATT, CDR2 SNEGSKA (reference sequence). This CDR3 has 14 amino acids. Trimming shortened V by 0 bases and J by 5 bases, and 13 bases separated the two germline ends.

This clonotype was seen only a few times. J is TRBJ2-1 and V is TRBV5-5; the D is unclear. The CDR3 spans 12 residues. With 1 base removed from V and 8 bases from J, the gap between germline ends came to 7 bases. The germline V gene has CDR1 SGHKS and CDR2 YYEKEE (reference sequence). This CDR3 reads CASSLFRDEQFF. The CDR3 DNA reads as TGTGCCAGCAGCTTGTTTCGGGATGAGCAGTTCTTC.

This clonotype was recorded at least ten times. The chain carries TRBV5-1 and TRBJ1-4, with a weak D call TRBD1 (6 bases). The ends were cut back, 3 bases at V and 6 bases at J, with 15 bases in the middle. The CDR3 loop spans 15 amino acids. Germline-derived CDR1 and CDR2 are SGHRS and YFSETQ. Here the CDR3 DNA reads TGCGCCAGCAGCTCCCGACAGGAAAAGGATGAAAAACTGTTTTTT. This gives the protein CASSSRQEKDEKLFF.

This clonotype has a handful of counts. This chain joins TRBV7-2 and TRBJ1-3, with D maybe TRBD1 (5 bases). The CDR3 has 15 residues. The germline CDR1 and CDR2 sequences are SGHTA and FQGNSA. V was pared by 4 bases and J by 1 base, with 11 bases between. The CDR3 DNA reads TGTGCCAGCAGCTACGGGTGGGGGTCTGGAAACACCATATATTTT. Residues: CASSYGWGSGNTIYF. The full variable domain, with the rest looked up from reference TRBV7-2 and TRBJ1-3, is GAGVSQSPSNKVTEKGKDVELRCDPISGHTALYWYRQSLGQGLEFLIYFQGNSAPDKSGLPSDRFSAERTGGSVSTLTIQRTQQEDSAVYLCASSYGWGSGNTIYFGEGSWLTVV.

The chain has TRBV28 and TRBJ2-1; D perhaps matches TRBD1 (6 bases). The CDR3 loop spans 14 amino acids. Germline V gene lookup returns CDR1 MDHEN and CDR2 SYDVKM. V lost 6 bases, J lost 3 bases, and 12 bases lay in between. The CDR3: CASRNREGYNEQFF. The CDR3 coding sequence is TGTGCCAGCAGAAACAGGGAAGGCTACAATGAGCAGTTCTTC.

This clonotype was seen a few times. The rearrangement uses TRBV12-3 or TRBV12-4 and TRBJ1-5; maybe TRBD1 (5 bases). Trimming removed 3 bases at V and 5 bases at J, with 8 bases between. The CDR3 consists of 13 residues. CDR3 nucleotide sequence: TGTGCCAGCAGTTTCAGGGTTGATCAGCCCCAGCATTTT. Translating it yields CASSFRVDQPQHF.